This note documents a single T cell receptor (beta chain) sequence. This clone was seen more than once but under ten times. This receptor's antigen is unknown. No much larger clone exists at a distance of one base, and base qualities are not known. This record comes from a study of OX40 agonist ivuxolimab in advanced cancers. The study in broad terms: Ivuxolimab was an agonistic, fully human IgG2 monoclonal antibody directed against OX40 (CD134), a costimulatory receptor. Peripheral TCRbeta sequencing aimed to test whether ivuxolimab altered TCR sequence diversity and caused clonal T-cell expansion. Intravenous ivuxolimab was administered to patients every 2 weeks at six dose levels: 0.01, 0.1, 0.3, 1.5, 3 and 10 mg/kg. Among the roughly 52 dose-escalation patients, about 20 had hepatocellular carcinoma, approximately 15 melanoma, 9 renal cell carcinoma and 9 head and neck cancer. Prior anti-PD-1, anti-PD-L1 or anti-CTLA-4 therapy was permitted, and checkpoint inhibitors had been received by about 36% of dose-escalation patients. The paper reports the monotherapy dose-escalation portion (N of about 54 patients) of the phase I ivuxolimab trial. Partial responses occurred in three dose-escalation patients, of whom one had hepatocellular carcinoma and two had cutaneous melanoma. In the dose-escalation cohort, 70% to 85% of patients were male, and the mean age was roughly 60 years with a range of roughly 23 to 79. Study-level results and caveats: In the 0.1-3.0 mg/kg groups, partial responders had among the lowest normalized peripheral clonal expansion, particularly in CD8+ T cells. The antigen specificity of the clonally expanded peripheral T cells was not determined. After ivuxolimab, expanded clones were on average more numerous among CD8+ T cells than among CD4+ T cells. Low levels of normalized T-cell clonal expansion were also seen in some patients who did not respond. Clonal expansion of both CD4+ and CD8+ blood T cells was observed from baseline to week 6 at doses 0.1 to 3.0 mg/kg.

Patients with a history of autoimmune disease or receiving systemic immunosuppression were excluded from the trial. Peripheral blood for TCR sequencing was collected from all dose cohorts at baseline, on cycle 4 day 1, and on cycle 7 day 1. Samples were obtained from an open-label, multicenter, first-in-human phase I dose-escalation trial of ivuxolimab. The trial enrolled adults with locally advanced or metastatic head and neck squamous cell, hepatocellular, melanoma or renal cell carcinoma. CD4+ and CD8+ T cells were sorted separately from peripheral blood before TCR sequencing. To sequence the TCRbeta CDR3 region, genomic DNA was isolated from the sorted cells. TCRbeta CDR3 regions were sequenced using the immunoSEQ Assay. Imported from immuneACCESS, the table was reduced by TCRdb to in-frame sequences with V and J called. These copies leave out some clones; in studies compared against another copy, an unresolved V gene accounts for under half, and the cause of the remainder is not known. Present in this sample are over 55,000 clones, 84% of which were seen just once. Around 0.78% of the sample rests with the top ten.

This clonotype was obtained from an adult with an advanced solid tumor such as melanoma, head and neck, liver or kidney cancer. The sample consisted of CD4+ or CD8+ T cells sorted from blood, taken in a trial of the OX40 agonist ivuxolimab.

The sequence in DNA is TGCGCCAGCAGCCCCCAGGGGGATTACGAGCGCGAGCAGTACTTC. The encoded protein is CASSPQGDYEREQYF. The chain employs TRBV5-1 and TRBJ2-7; TRBD1 matches 7 bases in the middle. The CDR3 runs 15 residues from the cysteine to the phenylalanine. CDR3 DNA only is kept here, 45 bases in frame from base 1. As encoded in the germline V gene, CDR1 is SGHRS while CDR2 is YFSETQ. The V end gives up 4 bases and the J end 6 bases, leaving 13 bases in the junction not matched to a gene.